Presented here are 8 T cell receptor beta chains from one specimen sequenced in a study of CD4 T cell repertoires in COVID-19. The repertoire was sequenced with immunoSEQ multiplex PCR; TCRdb's copy has only in-frame clones and lacks some. The sample lists 60,000 to 90,000 clones; 83% were seen once. The source was CD4+ T cells from peripheral blood, collected after recovery from COVID-19. These receptor sequences come from a human donor who had COVID-19.

The J gene is TRBJ1-1, the V gene TRBV28, with TRBD1 matching over 8 bases. This CDR3 is built from 15 residues. V shed 11 bases, J shed 4 bases, and the junction held 15 bases outside the gene matches. From germline, CDR1 is MDHEN and CDR2 SYDVKM. The CDR3 loop is CAAGSGGGGGTEAFF. The CDR3, as DNA: TGTGCCGCGGGCTCAGGGGGCGGAGGTGGCACTGAAGCTTTCTTT.

The chain links TRBV19 to TRBJ2-7; D is uncertain. V gave up 3 bases and J gave up 3 bases, with 9 bases separating them. This CDR3 region has 13 residues. The V gene's germline CDR1 is LNHDA and CDR2 SQIVND (reference sequence). The CDR3 spells CASSMTRGYEQYF. In DNA form, the CDR3 reads TGTGCCAGTAGTATGACCCGCGGCTACGAGCAGTACTTC.

This clone was counted between two and nine times. The chain carries TRBV2 and TRBJ1-2, with D possibly being TRBD1 (5 bases). Trimming pared 6 bases from V and 2 bases from J, leaving 16 bases between. This CDR3 spans 15 amino acids. The germline gives CDR1 SNHLY, CDR2 FYNNEI. CDR3 residues: CASRLIDSMNYGYTF. The CDR3 nucleotides are TGTGCCAGCAGGCTGATCGACAGTATGAACTATGGCTACACCTTC.

The CDR3 reads CASSRTGTYEQYF. The CDR3 DNA is TGCGCCAGCAGCCGGACAGGGACATACGAGCAGTACTTC. The V and J genes are TRBV5-1 and TRBJ2-7; 8 nucleotides agree with TRBD1. CDR3 length: 13 residues. From germline, CDR1 is SGHRS and CDR2 YFSETQ. V was clipped by 4 bases and J by 4 bases; unmatched bases: 4.

The chain links TRBV5-1 to TRBJ2-7; weak D call: TRBD1 (5 bases). The CDR3 length is 14 residues. From germline, CDR1 is SGHRS and CDR2 YFSETQ. V was trimmed by 4 bases and J by 6 bases, leaving 17 bases between them. CDR3 bases: TGCGCCAGCAGCATGACAGCTGGCGTTCGCGAGCAGTACTTC. Translated: CASSMTAGVREQYF. The entire variable domain, with the rest obtained from reference TRBV5-1 and TRBJ2-7, is as follows: KAGVTQTPRYLIKTRGQQVTLSCSPISGHRSVSWYQQTPGQGLQFLFEYFSETQRNKGNFPGRFSGRQFSNSRSEMNVSTLELGDSALYLCASSMTAGVREQYFGPGTRLTVT.

This clone was seen more than once but under ten times. The chain combines TRBV7-2 with TRBJ2-5; perhaps TRBD1 as D (5 bases). There are 13 residues in the CDR3. Germline V lookup: CDR1 SGHTA, CDR2 FQGNSA. Trimming cost V 5 bases and J 7 bases, with 14 bases left between them. The CDR3 is CASSRQIRGTQYF. The DNA for the CDR3 is TGTGCCAGCAGCCGACAGATCCGAGGGACCCAGTACTTC.

This clone was picked up one time. The chain uses TRBV3-1 (or the pseudogene TRBV3-2) and TRBJ1-5; the match to TRBD1 covers 7 bases. The V and J ends lost 2 bases and 2 bases, in that order; junction bases with no gene match: 6. The CDR3 loop spans 16 amino acids. Germline-derived CDR1 and CDR2 are LGHDT and YNNKEL (reference sequence). In nucleotides, the CDR3 is TGTGCCAGCAGCCAACAAACAGGGGCTCGCAATCAGCCCCAGCATTTT. Translated: CASSQQTGARNQPQHF.

The genes are TRBV11-3 and TRBJ2-7, with D unclear. Germline loops: CDR1 SGHNT, CDR2 YENEEA. CDR3 length: 13 residues. The ends were cut back, 0 bases at V and 6 bases at J, with 9 bases in the middle. For the CDR3, the DNA is TGTGCCAGCAGCTTAGATGATGTGGGCGAGCAGTACTTC. It translates to CASSLDDVGEQYF.